The sequence of this TCR beta chain was determined in a study of shared clonotypes between healthy human individuals. About this clone: Antigen unknown.

V gave up 2 bases and J gave up 8 bases, with 15 bases separating them. The CDR3 sequence is 14 residues long. Germline CDR1 is LNHDA and CDR2 is SQIVND (reference sequence). Overall study results and limits: Sample collection involved blood only; tissue repertoires are likely different.

Libraries were prepared by immunoSEQ multiplex PCR; TCRdb keeps only in-frame clonotypes and omits some of them. Counted here are 2 million to 3 million clones, over 85% occurring once; the ten biggest clones make up approximately 0.35%. Sequenced: naive CD4+ T cells from PBMCs. As for subset: CD45RA+ positively selected. The sequence came from a young man in good health. Some clones in this sample may be carry-over from other donors' samples. V gene TRBV19 combines with J gene TRBJ1-2; D gene unclear. The DNA for the CDR3 is TGTGCCAGTAGTATATGGCAGAGGGCAGGAGGCTACACCTTC. Encoded protein: CASSIWQRAGGYTF.